Each of the 26 T cell receptor beta chains below was sequenced from the same sample in a study of blood T cell repertoires in COVID-19. Some clones are missing from TCRdb's copy, which holds only in-frame ones; the method was immunoSEQ multiplex PCR. The data show tens of thousands of clones, with approximately 86% seen just once and 12% held by the top ten. Material: peripheral blood. The receptors were gathered from a man between 65 and 85 years old with active COVID-19.

The rearrangement joins TRBV7-2 to TRBJ1-6; tentatively, D is TRBD1 (6 bases). Germline assignment: CDR1 SGHTA and CDR2 FQGNSA. Deletions cut 5 bases from V and 10 bases from J, with 12 bases between. This CDR3 is built from 13 residues. The CDR3 nucleotides read TGTGCCAGCAGCGTCCAGGGGACGTCACCCCTCCACTTT. Translated, it gives CASSVQGTSPLHF.

The J gene is TRBJ2-3, the V gene TRBV19; 9 bases map to TRBD2. The CDR3 sequence is 18 residues long. CDR1 LNHDA and CDR2 SQIVND come from the germline V gene (reference sequence). V lost 5 bases to trimming and J lost 5 bases; unmatched junction nucleotides: 17. CDR3 coding DNA: TGTGCCAGTAGTGCCAGGACAGGCACGGGACTAGCAGGAGATACGCAGTATTTT. Translation: CASSARTGTGLAGDTQYF.

The CDR3 bases are TGTGCCAGCAGCTTAGCTCCGGGACACTCCAACTATGGCTACACCTTC. As protein: CASSLAPGHSNYGYTF. The genes are TRBV7-2 and TRBJ1-2; a possible D gene is TRBD1 (6 bases). Germline V lookup: CDR1 SGHTA, CDR2 FQGNSA. The CDR3 runs 16 residues. Trimming took 0 bases from V and 2 from J, leaving 13 bases between them. Together with reference TRBV7-2 and TRBJ1-2, the CDR3 gives the full variable domain: GAGVSQSPSNKVTEKGKDVELRCDPISGHTALYWYRQSLGQGLEFLIYFQGNSAPDKSGLPSDRFSAERTGGSVSTLTIQRTQQEDSAVYLCASSLAPGHSNYGYTFGSGTRLTVV.

This CDR3 reads CASSRPGGTEAFF. The CDR3 DNA follows: TGTGCCAGCAGTCGACCGGGAGGCACTGAAGCTTTCTTT. V and J are TRBV28 and TRBJ1-1; no firm D call. V was shortened by 5 bases and J by 4 bases, with 11 bases between the two germline ends. CDR1 and CDR2 (germline): MDHEN, SYDVKM. This CDR3 is built from 13 residues.

Regarding this clone: The junction departs from germline at one end; a sequencing error may be responsible. The chain recombines TRBV7-9 with TRBJ1-2; 7 bases are a match to TRBD1. The CDR3 loop spans 14 amino acids. The germline CDR1 and CDR2 sequences are SEHNR and FQNEAQ (reference sequence). CDR3 sequence: CASSLDRVEYGYTF. CDR3 bases: TGTGCCAGCAGTTTAGACAGGGTAGAGTATGGCTACACCTTC.

This chain joins TRBV28 and TRBJ1-4; 10 nucleotides match TRBD1. Germline assignment: CDR1 MDHEN and CDR2 SYDVKM. The CDR3 consists of 14 residues. The junction had 5 bases not matched to a gene; V was cut back by 5 bases and J by 8 bases. DNA of the CDR3: TGTGCCAGCAGTCCGGGACAGGGGAGCGAAAAACTGTTTTTT. Protein product: CASSPGQGSEKLFF.

This clone was found once. The V gene is TRBV11-3, the J gene TRBJ2-1; 12 bases align to TRBD2. The CDR3 totals 17 residues. The V segment lost 1 base and the J segment 5 bases; nucleotides outside the gene matches: 6. The germline gives CDR1 SGHNT, CDR2 YENEEA. For the CDR3, the DNA is TGTGCCAGCAGCTTAGGACTAGCGGGGGCCTATAACAATGAGCAGTTCTTC. This gives the protein CASSLGLAGAYNNEQFF.

The genes are TRBV7-9 and TRBJ1-6; possibly TRBD1 for D (6 bases). Germline loops: CDR1 SEHNR, CDR2 FQNEAQ (reference sequence). This CDR3 comprises 14 residues. V was pared by 6 bases and J by 9 bases, with 15 bases between. CDR3 coding DNA: TGTGCCAGCAGTTGGGCAGGGGATAGTTCACCCCTCCACTTT. This gives the protein CASSWAGDSSPLHF.

V and J are TRBV5-6 and TRBJ1-1; TRBD1 matches 8 bases. The CDR3 length is 16 residues. Trimming took 2 bases from V and 5 from J; bases not matched to a gene: 11. The V gene's germline CDR1 is SGHDT and CDR2 YYEEEE. Written as DNA, the CDR3 is TGTGCCAGCAGCTTCAACCCGGGCAGGGGGCGAACTGAAGCTTTCTTT. It codes for CASSFNPGRGRTEAFF.

In this sample, this clone turned up a few times. This chain uses TRBV5-1 with TRBJ2-5, with 13 bases fitting TRBD2. Germline assignment: CDR1 SGHRS and CDR2 YFSETQ. The V and J ends lost 4 bases and 1 base, in that order; junction bases with no gene match: 7. This CDR3 has 17 residues. The CDR3 loop reads CASSLSRTSGGQETQYF. The CDR3 nucleotides read TGCGCCAGCAGCCTTTCTCGGACTAGCGGGGGCCAAGAGACCCAGTACTTC. Using reference TRBV5-1 and TRBJ2-5 for the parts outside the CDR3, the full variable domain is KAGVTQTPRYLIKTRGQQVTLSCSPISGHRSVSWYQQTPGQGLQFLFEYFSETQRNKGNFPGRFSGRQFSNSRSEMNVSTLELGDSALYLCASSLSRTSGGQETQYFGPGTRLLVL.

The table lists this clone with a few counts. J is TRBJ1-2 and V is TRBV29-1; TRBD1 matches 7 bases. The length of the CDR3 is 13 residues. The germline V gene encodes CDR1 SQVTM and CDR2 ANQGSEA. Trimming removed 8 bases from V and 4 bases from J; junction bases left unmatched: 10. The CDR3 region has the DNA TGCAGCTGCCCGGCAGGGGGGTCCTATGGCTACACCTTC. It codes for CSCPAGGSYGYTF.

The chain is built from TRBV12-3 or TRBV12-4 and TRBJ2-7; D call uncertain. The V gene lost 6 bases and the J gene lost 1 base, with 7 bases spanning the gap. This CDR3 has 12 residues. The CDR3 region has the DNA TGTGCCAGCAGACCAGGTTCCTACGAGCAGTACTTC. As protein: CASRPGSYEQYF.

The sample holds a few counts of this clone. The rearrangement uses TRBV29-1 and TRBJ1-2; TRBD1 aligns across 7 bases. CDR3 length equals 12 residues. The ends lost 2 bases at V and 10 bases at J; junction bases unmatched: 7. Germline loops: CDR1 SQVTM, CDR2 ANQGSEA. CDR3 loop: CSVEIRQGDYTF. The CDR3 DNA follows: TGCAGCGTTGAAATCCGGCAGGGGGACTACACCTTC. Full variable domain (remainder filled in from reference TRBV29-1 and TRBJ1-2): SAVISQKPSRDICQRGTSLTIQCQVDSQVTMMFWYRQQPGQSLTLIATANQGSEATYESGFVIDKFPISRPNLTFSTLTVSNMSPEDSSIYLCSVEIRQGDYTFGSGTRLTVV.

This chain joins TRBV15 and TRBJ2-7, with D tentatively TRBD1 (5 bases). The germline V gene has CDR1 LNHNV and CDR2 YYDKDF (reference sequence). The V end was cut by 1 base, the J end by 5 bases, with 12 bases between. This CDR3 comprises 14 residues. The CDR3 loop is CATSRGVFRDEQYF. CDR3 nucleotides: TGTGCCACCAGCAGAGGGGTCTTCAGGGACGAGCAGTACTTC.

The chain's CDR3 is CASSFNRGTDTQYF. The CDR3 nucleotides are TGTGCCAGCAGTTTTAACAGGGGCACAGATACGCAGTATTTT. This rearrangement joins TRBV27 to TRBJ2-3, with D perhaps matching TRBD1 (6 bases). The V and J ends lost 3 bases and 1 base respectively, with 8 bases between them. CDR1 and CDR2 (germline): MNHEY, SMNVEV (reference sequence). The CDR3 length is 14 residues.

This chain uses TRBV18 with TRBJ1-2; 7 bases align to TRBD1. Germline CDR1 KGHSH, CDR2 LQKENI. There are 14 residues in the CDR3. The V segment lost 8 bases and the J segment 1 base; nucleotides outside the gene matches: 7. The CDR3 sequence is CASHKGQNNYGYTF. The CDR3 region has the DNA TGTGCCAGCCACAAGGGACAGAATAACTATGGCTACACCTTC.

The chain links TRBV20-1 to TRBJ2-7; D not certain. The CDR3 runs to 11 residues. The germline V gene has CDR1 DFQATT and CDR2 SNEGSKA (reference sequence). V was cut by 1 base and J by 5 bases, with 6 bases left in between. The CDR3 sequence: CSARVYDEQYF. The CDR3 DNA is TGCAGTGCTAGAGTCTACGACGAGCAGTACTTC.

The chain links TRBV6-1 to TRBJ2-3; 10 bases agree with TRBD2. This CDR3 region has 15 residues. The junction had 5 bases not matched to a gene; V was cut back by 3 bases and J by 5 bases. The germline V gene encodes CDR1 MNHNS and CDR2 SASEGT. The CDR3 region has the DNA TGTGCCAGCAGTGAGCAAGCGGGGGGGTTAGATACGCAGTATTTT. This translates into CASSEQAGGLDTQYF.

This chain connects TRBV7-8 to TRBJ1-2, with 12 bases that match TRBD1. The CDR3 totals 21 residues. The V gene end was trimmed by 5 bases and the J gene end by 2 bases; junction bases not matched to a gene: 21. Germline loops: CDR1 SGHVS, CDR2 FQNEAQ. CDR3 protein: CASSKALETFGGTGGNYGYTF. CDR3 in DNA: TGTGCCAGCAGCAAAGCCCTAGAAACTTTTGGTGGGACAGGGGGCAACTATGGCTACACCTTC.

V and J are TRBV2 and TRBJ1-2; a weak D match, TRBD1 (6 bases). V shed 10 bases and J shed 3 bases, with 15 bases lying between them. The CDR3 runs 13 residues. The germline CDR1 and CDR2 sequences are SNHLY and FYNNEI. This CDR3 reads CAIRSDSYYGYTF. Here the CDR3 DNA reads TGTGCCATTCGATCGGACAGCTACTATGGCTACACCTTC.

The genes are TRBV20-1 and TRBJ1-5; weak D call: TRBD1 (6 bases). The CDR3 extends over 11 amino acids. Per germline, CDR1 DFQATT and CDR2 SNEGSKA (reference sequence). The ends were cut back, 3 bases at V and 13 bases at J, with 13 bases in the middle. CDR3 loop: CSARGDTLQHF. DNA for the CDR3: TGCAGTGCTAGGGGGGACACCTTGCAGCATTTT.

The rearrangement joins TRBV12-3 or TRBV12-4 to TRBJ1-2; D remains unclear. The CDR3 is 13 amino acids. V shed 7 bases and J shed 10 bases, with 19 bases lying between them. This chain's CDR3 is CASTQRGYGVYTF. The DNA for the CDR3 is TGTGCCAGCACTCAGCGGGGATATGGCGTCTACACCTTC.

The chain joins TRBV7-2 to TRBJ2-7; 8 bases align to TRBD2. Germline loops: CDR1 SGHTA, CDR2 FQGNSA. V lost 1 base to trimming and J lost 4 bases; unmatched junction nucleotides: 6. The CDR3 sequence is 15 residues long. The CDR3 region has the DNA TGTGCCAGCAGCTTAGACCGAGGCGGGGGGTACGAGCAGTACTTC. Its protein is CASSLDRGGGYEQYF.

The chain uses TRBV6-2 or TRBV6-3 and TRBJ2-3, with 10 bases matching TRBD2. The CDR3 consists of 14 residues. Germline CDR1 and CDR2: MNHEY and SVGEGT. Germline trimming cut 4 bases from V and 6 bases from J; bases unmatched to any gene: 4. The CDR3 loop is CASSWAGLADTQYF. The CDR3, as DNA: TGTGCCAGCAGTTGGGCGGGACTAGCGGATACGCAGTATTTT.

This rearrangement joins TRBV27 to TRBJ2-7; 7 nucleotides agree with TRBD1. CDR3 length equals 14 residues. Germline trimming cut 6 bases from V and 3 bases from J; bases unmatched to any gene: 8. CDR1 is MNHEY, CDR2 SMNVEV, per germline (reference sequence). CDR3: CASSVGQTLYEQYF. The DNA for the CDR3 is TGTGCCAGCAGCGTGGGACAGACTCTCTACGAGCAGTACTTC.

This clone was observed a handful of times. The rearrangement links TRBV18 to TRBJ2-2; 8 nucleotides align to TRBD1. V was pared by 3 bases and J by 6 bases, with 6 bases of the junction left unmatched. Per germline, CDR1 KGHSH and CDR2 LQKENI. The CDR3 length is 15 residues. CDR3 sequence (DNA): TGTGCCAGCTCACCGGGACAGGCTAGATCCGGGGAGCTGTTTTTT. Translation: CASSPGQARSGELFF.